The 13 T cell receptor beta chains below come from one sample, sequenced in a study of cytomegalovirus exposure and HLA in healthy donors. With 60 Vbeta and 13 Jbeta primers, the PCR was carried out. Sequenced by immunoSEQ multiplex PCR; TCRdb stores in-frame clones only, minus some. The sample holds approximately 110,000 clones, 76% seen once. The sample was PBMCs. These receptors were taken from a man aged 50 or older in good health and CMV-seronegative.

V and J are TRBV13 and TRBJ1-1; D may be TRBD1 (6 bases). Trimming cost V 5 bases and J 1 base, with 11 bases left between them. In germline, CDR1 is PRHDT, CDR2 FYEKMQ (reference sequence). This CDR3 contains 14 residues. The CDR3 sequence: CASSPPTGNTEAFF. CDR3 in DNA: TGTGCCAGCAGCCCCCCGACAGGGAACACTGAAGCTTTCTTT.

This clone has a single count. This sequence joins TRBV29-1 and TRBJ2-1; TRBD2 might be the D (6 bases). The V gene lost 4 bases and the J gene lost 7 bases, with 11 bases spanning the gap. The CDR3 loop spans 12 amino acids. Per the germline V gene, CDR1 is SQVTM and CDR2 is ANQGSEA. The CDR3 DNA reads TGCAGCGTTGGACTAGTTGGAAATGAGCAGTTCTTC. Protein: CSVGLVGNEQFF.

This clone was counted a few times. The chain employs TRBV18 and TRBJ2-3; 7 bases fit TRBD2. Germline CDR1 KGHSH, CDR2 LQKENI. The V and J ends lost 2 bases and 1 base, in that order; junction bases with no gene match: 6. This CDR3 spans 16 amino acids. The CDR3 protein is CASSPGGDGGTDTQYF. The CDR3 region has the DNA TGTGCCAGCTCACCAGGGGGGGACGGAGGCACAGATACGCAGTATTTT.

The DNA for the CDR3 is TGCGCCAGCAGTCGGGACAGGGGGCTGTATAGCAATCAGCCCCAGCATTTT. Translation gives CASSRDRGLYSNQPQHF. The rearrangement uses TRBV4-3 and TRBJ1-5, with 12 nucleotides matching TRBD1. The CDR3 loop spans 17 amino acids. The germline gives CDR1 LGHNA, CDR2 YSLEER. Losses at the gene ends were 6 bases for V and 0 bases for J; bases not matched to a gene: 6.

The chain employs TRBV19 and TRBJ1-1; the match to TRBD1 covers 7 bases. Per the germline V gene, CDR1 is LNHDA and CDR2 is SQIVND (reference sequence). J gave up 6 bases and V 4 bases, and 11 bases lay outside the gene matches. CDR3 length: 15 residues. For the CDR3, the DNA is TGTGCCAGTAGTACCAGACAGGGAATGGGCGCTGAAGCTTTCTTT. This translates into CASSTRQGMGAEAFF.

The chain recombines TRBV4-2 with TRBJ2-1, with D possibly matching TRBD2 (6 bases). Germline CDR1 reads LGHNA; CDR2 reads YNFKEQ. The CDR3 is 17 residues long. Trimming took 0 bases from V and 8 from J, leaving 20 bases between them. The CDR3 DNA is TGTGCCAGCAGCCAAGATGCAGCGGCATCTAGGGAGGATGAGCAGTTCTTC. Translating it yields CASSQDAAASREDEQFF.

For the CDR3, the DNA is TGCGCCAGCAGCTCTTCCGCGGGACCCTATGAAGCTTTCTTT. It translates to CASSSSAGPYEAFF. This chain connects TRBV4-3 to TRBJ1-1; tentatively, D is TRBD1 (5 bases). The CDR3 is made up of 14 amino acids. The germline V and J ends were trimmed by 5 bases and 7 bases, with 17 bases remaining between them. Germline CDR1 is LGHNA and CDR2 is YSLEER.

Notes on this clone: One end of the junction does not line up with germline, which may come from a read error. The rearrangement uses TRBV7-9 and TRBJ1-2, with 8 positions matching TRBD1. The CDR3 is 13 amino acids. Germline values: CDR1 SEHNR, CDR2 FQNEAQ (reference sequence). The CDR3 spells CSSSLTGGYGYTF. CDR3 nucleotides: TGTTCCAGCAGCTTAACAGGGGGGTATGGCTACACCTTC.

This clone appeared a few times. V gene TRBV6-1 combines with J gene TRBJ1-1; no firm D call. This CDR3 comprises 12 residues. The germline V gene encodes CDR1 MNHNS and CDR2 SASEGT. The germline V and J ends were trimmed by 7 bases and 7 bases, with 13 bases remaining between them. The CDR3 spells CASTPRVGEAFF. The CDR3 DNA reads as TGTGCCAGCACCCCTCGGGTCGGTGAAGCTTTCTTT.

In its sample, this clone was seen once. This chain links TRBV9 with TRBJ2-1; 7 nucleotides align to TRBD2. Losses at the gene ends were 1 base for V and 4 bases for J; bases not matched to a gene: 5. CDR3 size: 15 residues. Per germline, CDR1 SGDLS and CDR2 YYNGEE. CDR3 amino acids: CASSVNSGIYNEQFF. CDR3 sequence (DNA): TGTGCCAGCAGCGTAAACAGCGGGATTTACAATGAGCAGTTCTTC.

This clone has just a few counts. The V call is TRBV14, the J call TRBJ1-1; D remains ambiguous. Trimming pared 3 bases from V and 6 bases from J, leaving 11 bases between. Germline values: CDR1 SGHDN, CDR2 FVKESK. The CDR3 runs to 13 residues. The CDR3 coding sequence is TGTGCCAGCAGCCACCAGCGGGAGTCTGAAGCTTTCTTT. Translation gives CASSHQRESEAFF.

This clone has more than one count but fewer than ten. Written as DNA, the CDR3 is TGCGCCAGCAGGGCAGGGGCTGGGAACACTGAAGCTTTCTTT. This sequence encodes CASRAGAGNTEAFF. The gene calls are TRBV5-1 and TRBJ1-1; possibly TRBD1 for D (6 bases). The CDR3 sequence is 14 residues long. Trimming removed 5 bases at V and 1 base at J, with 12 bases between. Germline loops: CDR1 SGHRS, CDR2 YFSETQ.

The chain links TRBV15 to TRBJ2-2; 7 nucleotides match TRBD1. Germline assignment: CDR1 LNHNV and CDR2 YYDKDF (reference sequence). V shed 2 bases and J 3 bases; nucleotides not matched to a gene: 9. The CDR3 spans 17 residues. CDR3 region: CATSRPDRVGDTGELFF. Here the CDR3 DNA reads TGTGCCACCAGCAGACCTGACAGGGTCGGGGACACCGGGGAGCTGTTTTTT.